This T cell receptor beta chain was sequenced during a study of cytotoxic CD8 clonotypes in ibrutinib-treated CLL. Study-level findings and limits: At the start, clonality exceeded age-matched healthy donors and followed circulating CD8+ T-cell counts.

This clone was counted between two and nine times. Its antigen is still unknown. The method was immunoSEQ multiplex PCR; TCRdb's version includes in-frame clones alone and lacks a portion of them. This sample yields more than 25,000 clones, of which around two thirds are seen a single time; around 55% belongs to the top ten. Unmatched junction bases numbered 16, after V lost 4 bases and J lost 11 bases. In germline, CDR1 is SGHTA, CDR2 FQGNSA. This CDR3 spans 16 amino acids. The specimen was PBMCs, collected after 24 months of ibrutinib treatment. This clonotype was obtained from a human donor with chronic lymphocytic leukemia. V and J are TRBV7-2 and TRBJ2-4, with 8 positions matching TRBD1. In DNA form, the CDR3 reads TGTGCCAGCAGCTCGGAACAGGGGGGATATGGTTCGGTTCAGTACTTC. Its translation is CASSSEQGGYGSVQYF.